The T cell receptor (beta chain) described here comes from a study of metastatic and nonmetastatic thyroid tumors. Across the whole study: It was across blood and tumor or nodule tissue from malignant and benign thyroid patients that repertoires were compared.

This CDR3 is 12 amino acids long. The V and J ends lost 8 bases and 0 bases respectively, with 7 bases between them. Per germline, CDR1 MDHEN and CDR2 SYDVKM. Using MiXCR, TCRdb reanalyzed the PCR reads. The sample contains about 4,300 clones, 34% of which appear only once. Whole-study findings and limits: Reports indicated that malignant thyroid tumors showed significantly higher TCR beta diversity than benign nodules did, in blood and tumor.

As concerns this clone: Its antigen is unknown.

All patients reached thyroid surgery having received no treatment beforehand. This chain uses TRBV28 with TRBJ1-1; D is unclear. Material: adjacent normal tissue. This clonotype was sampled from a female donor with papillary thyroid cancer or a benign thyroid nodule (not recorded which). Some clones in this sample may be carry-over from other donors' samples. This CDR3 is CASLRMNTEAFF. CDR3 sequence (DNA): TGTGCCAGCTTACGTATGAACACTGAAGCTTTCTTT.